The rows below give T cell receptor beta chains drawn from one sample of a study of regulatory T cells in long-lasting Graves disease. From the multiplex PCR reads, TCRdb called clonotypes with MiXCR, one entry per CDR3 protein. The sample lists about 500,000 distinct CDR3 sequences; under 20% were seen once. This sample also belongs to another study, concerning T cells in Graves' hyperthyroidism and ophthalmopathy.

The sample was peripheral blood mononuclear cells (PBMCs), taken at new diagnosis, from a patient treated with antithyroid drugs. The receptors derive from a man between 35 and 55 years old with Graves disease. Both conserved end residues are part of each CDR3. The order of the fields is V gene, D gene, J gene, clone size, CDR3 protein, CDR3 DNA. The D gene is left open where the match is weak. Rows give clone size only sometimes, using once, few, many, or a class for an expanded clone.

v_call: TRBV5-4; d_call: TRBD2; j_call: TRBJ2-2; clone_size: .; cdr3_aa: CASTPTEGGRATGELFF; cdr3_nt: TGTGCCAGCACCCCAACGGAGGGCGGGAGGGCCACCGGGGAGCTGTTTTTT
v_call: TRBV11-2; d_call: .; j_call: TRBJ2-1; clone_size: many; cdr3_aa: CASSLEGLVGTEGRNEQFF; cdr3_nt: TGTGCCAGCAGCTTAGAGGGGTTGGTTGGGACGGAGGGACGGAATGAGCAGTTCTTC
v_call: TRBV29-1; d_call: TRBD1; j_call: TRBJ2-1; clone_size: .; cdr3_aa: CSVDRQGWTNEQFF; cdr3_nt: TGCAGCGTTGACAGACAGGGGTGGACGAATGAGCAGTTCTTC
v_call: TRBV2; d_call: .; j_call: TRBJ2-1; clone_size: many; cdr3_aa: CASSEARTPYNEQFF; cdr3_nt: TGTGCCAGCAGTGAAGCGCGGACCCCCTACAATGAGCAGTTCTTC
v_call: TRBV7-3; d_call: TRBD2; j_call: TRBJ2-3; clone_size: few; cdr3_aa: CASSLMTSGGADTQYF; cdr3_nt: TGTGCCAGCAGCTTAATGACTAGCGGGGGGGCAGATACGCAGTATTTT
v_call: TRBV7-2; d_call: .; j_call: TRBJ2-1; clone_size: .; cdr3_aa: CASSPVLYNEQFF; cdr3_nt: TGTGCCAGCAGCCCGGTGCTTTACAATGAGCAGTTCTTC
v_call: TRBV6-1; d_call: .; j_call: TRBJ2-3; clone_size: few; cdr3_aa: CASRSSLADTQYF; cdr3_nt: TGTGCCAGCAGGTCTAGTCTAGCAGATACGCAGTATTTT
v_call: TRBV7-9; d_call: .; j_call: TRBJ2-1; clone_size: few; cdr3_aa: CASNLMLLQGRIFLGEQFF; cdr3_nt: TGTGCCAGCAACTTAATGTTGTTGCAGGGGCGAATTTTCCTAGGGGAGCAGTTCTTC
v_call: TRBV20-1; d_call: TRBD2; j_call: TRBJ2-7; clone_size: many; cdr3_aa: CSATTSVYEQYF; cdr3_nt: TGCAGTGCTACGACTAGCGTTTACGAGCAGTACTTC
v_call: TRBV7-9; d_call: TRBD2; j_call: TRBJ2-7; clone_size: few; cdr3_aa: CASSRGQRPREDEQYF; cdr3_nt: TGTGCCAGCAGCCGTGGGCAGCGGCCTCGGGAGGACGAGCAGTACTTC
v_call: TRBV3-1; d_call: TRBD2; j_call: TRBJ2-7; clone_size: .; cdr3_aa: CASSQGSLGGGRRDEQYF; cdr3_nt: TGTGCCAGCAGCCAAGGGTCGCTCGGGGGCGGGAGGAGGGACGAGCAGTACTTC
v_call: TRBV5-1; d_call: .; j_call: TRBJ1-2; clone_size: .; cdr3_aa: CASKRDRNYGYTF; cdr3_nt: TGCGCCAGCAAAAGAGACAGGAACTATGGCTACACCTTC
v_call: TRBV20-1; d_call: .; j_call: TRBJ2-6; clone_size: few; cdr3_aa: CSAFGAGSLSGANVLTF; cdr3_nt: TGCAGTGCTTTCGGGGCGGGTAGCCTCTCTGGGGCCAACGTCCTGACTTTC
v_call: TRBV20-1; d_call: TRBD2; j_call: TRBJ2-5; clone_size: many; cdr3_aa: CSARDSWGLGETQYF; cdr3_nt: TGCAGTGCTAGAGATAGTTGGGGACTAGGAGAGACCCAGTACTTC
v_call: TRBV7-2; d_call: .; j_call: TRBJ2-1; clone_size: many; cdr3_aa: CASSLGALRGADEQFF; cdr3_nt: TGTGCCAGCAGCTTAGGGGCATTAAGGGGGGCAGATGAGCAGTTCTTC
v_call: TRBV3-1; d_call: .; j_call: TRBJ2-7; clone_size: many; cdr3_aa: CASSQDGVAYEQYF; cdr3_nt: TGTGCCAGCAGCCAAGATGGGGTTGCCTACGAGCAGTACTTC
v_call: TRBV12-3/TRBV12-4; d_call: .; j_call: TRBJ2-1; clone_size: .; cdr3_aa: CASSFGLEQFF; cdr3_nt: TGTGCCAGCAGTTTTGGGTTGGAGCAGTTCTTC
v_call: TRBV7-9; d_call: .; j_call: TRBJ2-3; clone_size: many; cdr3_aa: CASSLEVPDTQYF; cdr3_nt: TGTGCCAGCAGCTTAGAAGTTCCCGATACGCAGTATTTT
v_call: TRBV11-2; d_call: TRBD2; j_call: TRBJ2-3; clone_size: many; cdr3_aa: CASSPTLAGPDTQYF; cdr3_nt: TGTGCCAGCAGCCCCACACTAGCGGGACCAGATACGCAGTATTTT
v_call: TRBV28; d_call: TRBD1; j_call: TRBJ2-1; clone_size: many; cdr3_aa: CASSLFPPGGHNEQFF; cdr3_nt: TGTGCCAGCAGTTTATTCCCCCCAGGGGGCCACAATGAGCAGTTCTTC
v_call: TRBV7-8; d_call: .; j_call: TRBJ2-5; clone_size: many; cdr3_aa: CASILLVGRHFQETQYF; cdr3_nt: TGTGCCAGCATCCTATTAGTGGGGCGCCACTTCCAAGAGACCCAGTACTTC
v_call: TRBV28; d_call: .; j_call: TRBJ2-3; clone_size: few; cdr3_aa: CASSFGGMDTQYF; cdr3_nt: TGTGCCAGCAGTTTTGGGGGCATGGATACGCAGTATTTT
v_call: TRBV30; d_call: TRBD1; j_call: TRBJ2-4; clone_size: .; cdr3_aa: CAWSPPDRGRPKNIQYF; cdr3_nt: TGTGCCTGGAGTCCACCGGACAGGGGGCGCCCTAAAAACATTCAGTACTTC
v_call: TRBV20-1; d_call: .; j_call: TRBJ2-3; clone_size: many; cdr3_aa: CSAAGLSSTDTQYF; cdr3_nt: TGCAGTGCTGCTGGACTGTCTAGCACAGATACGCAGTATTTT
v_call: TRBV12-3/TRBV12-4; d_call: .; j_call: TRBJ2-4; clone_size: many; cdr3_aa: CASSYSGERNIQYF; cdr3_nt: TGTGCCAGCAGTTATTCGGGAGAGAGAAACATTCAGTACTTC
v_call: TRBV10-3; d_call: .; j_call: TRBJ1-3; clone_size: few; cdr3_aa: CAISAGVGNTIYF; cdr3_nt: TGTGCCATCAGTGCAGGGGTTGGAAACACCATATATTTT
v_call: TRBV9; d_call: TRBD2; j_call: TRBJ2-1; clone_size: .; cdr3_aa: CASSVGSSGKDNEQFF; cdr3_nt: TGTGCCAGCAGCGTAGGGTCTAGCGGGAAGGACAATGAGCAGTTCTTC
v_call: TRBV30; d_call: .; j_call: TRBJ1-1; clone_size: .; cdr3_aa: CAWSVAKNTEAFF; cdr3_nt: TGTGCCTGGAGTGTGGCCAAGAACACTGAAGCTTTCTTT
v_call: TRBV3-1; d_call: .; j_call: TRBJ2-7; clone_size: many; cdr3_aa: CASSQGDGGYEQYF; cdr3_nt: TGTGCCAGCAGCCAAGGGGACGGAGGGTACGAGCAGTACTTC
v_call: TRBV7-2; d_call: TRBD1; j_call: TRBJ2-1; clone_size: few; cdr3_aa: CASSSGTASNNEQFF; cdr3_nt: TGTGCCAGCAGCTCAGGGACAGCCTCCAACAATGAGCAGTTCTTC
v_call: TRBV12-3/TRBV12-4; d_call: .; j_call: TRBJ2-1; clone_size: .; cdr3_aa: CASTTWGGGSYNEQFF; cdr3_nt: TGTGCCAGCACCACGTGGGGCGGAGGCTCCTACAATGAGCAGTTCTTC
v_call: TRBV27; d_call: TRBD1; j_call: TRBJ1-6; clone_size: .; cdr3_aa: CASSLQGADSPLHF; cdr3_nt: TGTGCCAGCAGTTTACAGGGGGCGGATTCACCCCTCCACTTT
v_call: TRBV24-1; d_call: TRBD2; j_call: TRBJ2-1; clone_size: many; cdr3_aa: CATSDLRASGRAEQFF; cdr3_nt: TGTGCCACCAGTGATTTACGAGCTAGCGGGAGGGCTGAGCAGTTCTTC
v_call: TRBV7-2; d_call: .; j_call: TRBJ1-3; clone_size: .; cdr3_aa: CASSFGPGHGTIYF; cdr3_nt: .
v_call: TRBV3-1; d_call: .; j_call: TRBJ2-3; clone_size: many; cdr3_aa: CASSQDTGIADTQYF; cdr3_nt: TGTGCCAGCAGCCAAGATACTGGAATTGCAGATACGCAGTATTTT
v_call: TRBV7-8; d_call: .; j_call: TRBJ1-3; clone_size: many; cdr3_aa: CASSKDTFSGNTIYF; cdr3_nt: TGTGCCAGCAGCAAGGACACTTTCTCTGGAAACACCATATATTTT
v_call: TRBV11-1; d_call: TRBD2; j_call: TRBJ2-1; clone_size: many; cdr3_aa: CASSIALAGGEFF; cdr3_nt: TGTGCCAGCAGCATCGCCTTAGCGGGAGGGGAGTTCTTC
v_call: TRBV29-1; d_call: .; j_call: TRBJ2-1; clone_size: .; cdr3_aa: CSVELLLSREQFF; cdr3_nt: TGCAGCGTTGAATTACTACTAAGCCGGGAGCAGTTCTTC
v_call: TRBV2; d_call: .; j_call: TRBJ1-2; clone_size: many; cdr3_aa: CASSVVGYTF; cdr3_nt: TGTGCCAGCAGTGTCGTTGGCTACACCTTC
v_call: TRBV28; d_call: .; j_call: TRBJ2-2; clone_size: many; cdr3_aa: CASSLPRQNTGELFF; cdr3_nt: TGTGCCAGCAGTTTGCCTAGGCAGAACACCGGGGAGCTGTTTTTT
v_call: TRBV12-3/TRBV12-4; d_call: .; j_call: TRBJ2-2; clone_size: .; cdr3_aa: CASSFPQGSGGELLF; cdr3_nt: TGTGCCAGCAGTTTCCCACAGGGGTCTGGCGGGGAGCTGCTTTTT
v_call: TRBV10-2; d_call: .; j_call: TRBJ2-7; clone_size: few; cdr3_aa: CASQNYYEQYF; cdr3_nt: TGCGCCAGCCAAAACTACTACGAGCAGTACTTC
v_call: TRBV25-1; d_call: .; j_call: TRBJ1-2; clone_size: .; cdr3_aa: CASSDRGGYGYTF; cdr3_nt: TGTGCCAGCAGTGACCGGGGGGGGTATGGCTACACCTTC
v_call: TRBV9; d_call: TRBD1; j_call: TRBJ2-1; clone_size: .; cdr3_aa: CASSVEARGQGYYNEQFF; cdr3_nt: TGTGCCAGCAGCGTAGAGGCCCGGGGACAGGGGTATTACAATGAGCAGTTCTTC
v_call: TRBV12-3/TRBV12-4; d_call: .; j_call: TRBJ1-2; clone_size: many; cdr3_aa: CATTGQLYGYTF; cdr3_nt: TGTGCCACCACAGGGCAGCTCTATGGCTACACCTTC
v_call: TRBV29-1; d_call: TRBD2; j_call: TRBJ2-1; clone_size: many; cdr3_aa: CSVDRLAGANEQFF; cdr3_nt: TGCAGCGTCGACCGACTAGCGGGAGCCAATGAGCAGTTCTTC
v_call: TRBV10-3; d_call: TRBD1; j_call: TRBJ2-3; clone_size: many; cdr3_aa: CAISETGATDTQYF; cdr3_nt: TGTGCCATCAGTGAAACAGGGGCCACAGATACGCAGTATTTT
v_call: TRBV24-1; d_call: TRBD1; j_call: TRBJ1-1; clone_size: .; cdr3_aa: CATSDSQGGYTEAFF; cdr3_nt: TGTGCCACCAGTGATTCCCAGGGGGGATACACTGAAGCTTTCTTT
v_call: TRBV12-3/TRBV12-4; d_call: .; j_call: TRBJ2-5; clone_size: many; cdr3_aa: CASSWGTAGRKETQYF; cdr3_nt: TGTGCCAGCAGTTGGGGCACTGCGGGACGTAAGGAGACCCAGTACTTC